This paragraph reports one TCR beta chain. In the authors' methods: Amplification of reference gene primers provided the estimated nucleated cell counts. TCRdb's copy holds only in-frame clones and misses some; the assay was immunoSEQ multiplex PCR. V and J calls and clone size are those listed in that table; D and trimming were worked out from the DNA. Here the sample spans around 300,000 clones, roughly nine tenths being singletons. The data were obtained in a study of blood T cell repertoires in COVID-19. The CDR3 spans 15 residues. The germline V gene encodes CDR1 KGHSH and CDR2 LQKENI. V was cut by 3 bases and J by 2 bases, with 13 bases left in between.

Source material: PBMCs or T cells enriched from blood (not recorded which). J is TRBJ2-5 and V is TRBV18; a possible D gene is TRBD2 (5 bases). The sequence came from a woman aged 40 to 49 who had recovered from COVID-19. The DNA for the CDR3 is TGTGCCAGCTCACCTACTCGGACGGGGCAAGAGACCCAGTACTTC. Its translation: CASSPTRTGQETQYF.